The 21 T cell receptor beta chains listed next were all sequenced from one sample in a study of cytomegalovirus exposure and HLA in healthy donors. The PCR was carried out with 60 Vbeta primers and 13 Jbeta primers. Only in-frame clones appear in the TCRdb table, and some are missing; sequencing was by immunoSEQ multiplex PCR. The sample consists of more than 200,000 clones, roughly four fifths of them appearing once. Input material: PBMCs. The receptors shown here come from a girl aged 2 to 9 in good health and CMV-seronegative.

The chain has TRBV27 and TRBJ2-2; D is possibly TRBD1 (5 bases). The CDR3 covers 13 residues. The germline V and J ends were trimmed by 6 bases and 0 bases, with 5 bases remaining between them. The germline gives CDR1 MNHEY, CDR2 SMNVEV (reference sequence). The CDR3 is CASSRANTGELFF. As DNA, the CDR3 is TGTGCCAGCAGCAGGGCGAACACCGGGGAGCTGTTTTTT.

The genes are TRBV19 and TRBJ1-1; TRBD1 aligns across 9 bases. J was trimmed by 6 bases and V by 7 bases; bases with no gene match: 15. The CDR3 consists of 16 residues. CDR1 is LNHDA and CDR2 is SQIVND in the germline V gene (reference sequence). Written as DNA, the CDR3 is TGTGCCAGTACCCTCTGGGGGGGACAGGGAGATTCTGAAGCTTTCTTT. Encoded protein: CASTLWGGQGDSEAFF.

V usage is TRBV2 and J usage is TRBJ2-5; D unclear. Germline V gene data show CDR1 as SNHLY and CDR2 as FYNNEI. V was trimmed by 4 bases and J by 4 bases, leaving 16 bases between them. This CDR3 comprises 15 residues. For the CDR3, the DNA is TGTGCCAGCAGTGGGCAGGCCGCGAAATTAGAGACCCAGTACTTC. It specifies CASSGQAAKLETQYF.

The chain recombines TRBV7-2 with TRBJ2-5; 10 nucleotides line up with TRBD2. CDR1 is SGHTA, CDR2 FQGNSA, per germline. The CDR3 totals 14 residues. With V trimmed by 5 bases and J by 4 bases, 4 bases remained unmatched. CDR3 in amino acids: CASSRGLAAETQYF. CDR3 nucleotide sequence: TGTGCCAGCAGCCGAGGACTAGCGGCAGAGACCCAGTACTTC.

The J gene is TRBJ2-7, the V gene TRBV2, with 8 bases that match TRBD2. Germline V CDR1 and CDR2: SNHLY, FYNNEI. The CDR3 sequence is 16 residues long. V lost 5 bases and J lost 0; bases outside the gene matches: 9. This CDR3 is CASSKGLADSSYEQYF. DNA of the CDR3: TGTGCCAGCAGTAAAGGACTAGCCGATAGCTCCTACGAGCAGTACTTC. Using reference TRBV2 and TRBJ2-7 for the parts outside the CDR3, the full variable domain is EPEVTQTPSHQVTQMGQEVILRCVPISNHLYFYWYRQILGQKVEFLVSFYNNEISEKSEIFDDQFSVERPDGSNFTLKIRSTKLEDSAMYFCASSKGLADSSYEQYFGPGTRLTVT.

The CDR3: CASSQESRGRSPLHF. In DNA form, the CDR3 reads TGCGCCAGCAGCCAAGAATCCAGGGGCCGTTCACCCCTCCACTTT. J is TRBJ1-6 and V is TRBV4-1; D perhaps matches TRBD1 (6 bases). V was pared by 0 bases and J by 9 bases, with 12 bases between. In germline, CDR1 is MGHRA, CDR2 YSYEKL. The CDR3 spans 15 residues.

There are a few counts of this clone. V is TRBV19 and J is TRBJ1-5, with TRBD1 as a possible D gene (6 bases). V gave up 1 base and J gave up 0 bases, with 7 bases separating them. The CDR3 is made up of 15 amino acids. Looked up from germline, CDR1 is LNHDA and CDR2 is SQIVND (reference sequence). CDR3: CASSIVQGSNQPQHF. The DNA of the CDR3 is TGTGCCAGTAGTATAGTACAGGGTAGCAATCAGCCCCAGCATTTT.

The chain uses TRBV4-1 and TRBJ1-3; D unresolved. This CDR3 spans 13 amino acids. In germline, CDR1 is MGHRA, CDR2 YSYEKL. The V and J ends lost 3 bases and 3 bases respectively, with 6 bases between them. CDR3 sequence (DNA): TGCGCCAGCAGCCATCCCCGTGGAAACACCATATATTTT. This gives the protein CASSHPRGNTIYF.

This clone was seen a single time. CDR3 amino acids: CASSLTVVNTDTQYF. The DNA of the CDR3 is TGTGCCAGCAGCTTGACAGTTGTTAACACAGATACGCAGTATTTT. The rearrangement uses TRBV5-6 and TRBJ2-3; no firm D call. The V and J ends lost 1 base and 2 bases respectively, with 11 bases between them. Germline assignment: CDR1 SGHDT and CDR2 YYEEEE. CDR3 length equals 15 residues. The variable domain in full, completed from reference TRBV5-6 and TRBJ2-3, reads DAGVTQSPTHLIKTRGQQVTLRCSPKSGHDTVSWYQQALGQGPQFIFQYYEEEERQRGNFPDRFSGHQFPNYSSELNVNALLLGDSALYLCASSLTVVNTDTQYFGPGTRLTVL.

The gene calls are TRBV7-9 and TRBJ1-2; the match to TRBD1 covers 10 bases. CDR3 length: 17 residues. Trimming at V came to 7 bases and at J to 8 bases, leaving 19 bases not matched to a gene. Germline assignment: CDR1 SEHNR and CDR2 FQNEAQ (reference sequence). In DNA form, the CDR3 reads TGTGCCAGCAACATCCCGGGACAGGGGCCGCGGTTTGAGGGCTACACCTTC. Residues: CASNIPGQGPRFEGYTF.

The genes are TRBV2 and TRBJ1-2; a weak D match, TRBD1 (6 bases). The CDR3 length is 14 residues. Trimming removed 4 bases at V and 0 bases at J, with 9 bases between. Germline V gene data show CDR1 as SNHLY and CDR2 as FYNNEI. The CDR3 is CASSVQGSNYGYTF. Here the CDR3 DNA reads TGTGCCAGCAGTGTACAGGGTTCTAACTATGGCTACACCTTC.

The chain carries TRBV15 and TRBJ2-7, with 10 bases matching TRBD1. Losses at the gene ends were 3 bases for V and 5 bases for J; bases not matched to a gene: 7. This CDR3 has 15 amino acids. Germline CDR1 reads LNHNV; CDR2 reads YYDKDF (reference sequence). CDR3 bases: TGTGCCACCAGCAGGAGGACAGGGGGACGCGACGAGCAGTACTTC. The encoded protein is CATSRRTGGRDEQYF.

The rearrangement uses TRBV7-9 and TRBJ2-7; no firm D call. The V gene lost 5 bases and the J gene lost 1 base, with 9 bases spanning the gap. The CDR3 is 13 amino acids. Germline CDR1 and CDR2: SEHNR and FQNEAQ (reference sequence). CDR3 nucleotides: TGTGCCAGCAGCCCCTTTGTGTCCTACGAGCAGTACTTC. This encodes CASSPFVSYEQYF.

The chain is built from TRBV5-1 and TRBJ2-1; 11 bases are a match to TRBD2. CDR1 SGHRS and CDR2 YFSETQ come from the germline V gene. Trimming cost V 0 bases and J 7 bases; bases outside gene matches: 9. This CDR3 is 17 amino acids long. This chain's CDR3 is CASSLGTSGRMGNEQFF. DNA for the CDR3: TGCGCCAGCAGCTTGGGAACTAGCGGGAGAATGGGAAATGAGCAGTTCTTC.

This clone was seen just once. V and J are TRBV19 and TRBJ1-2, with 8 bases identical to TRBD1. This CDR3 is 13 amino acids long. With V trimmed by 5 bases and J by 3 bases, 2 bases remained unmatched. Germline V gene data show CDR1 as LNHDA and CDR2 as SQIVND (reference sequence). The CDR3 DNA is TGTGCCAGTAGTCCGGGACAGGACTATGGCTACACCTTC. This encodes CASSPGQDYGYTF.

Concerning this clone: The junction does not match germline at one end; this may be a read error. Other DNA sequences of this sample code for an identical CDR3. V usage is TRBV5-3 and J usage is TRBJ1-2; D gene uncertain. TRBV5-3 is placed among ORFs of uncertain function. The CDR3 sequence is 14 residues long. CDR3 nucleotides: TGTGCCAGGAGCTTTGTTCAGGACTACTATGGCTACACCTTC. It specifies CARSFVQDYYGYTF.

This chain uses TRBV9 with TRBJ2-1; tentative D call: TRBD2 (5 bases). The CDR3 consists of 14 residues. V was pared by 4 bases and J by 8 bases, with 16 bases between. The V gene's germline CDR1 is SGDLS and CDR2 YYNGEE. DNA for the CDR3: TGTGCCAGCAGCCTCCCCGGGATTCTCCATGAGCAGTTCTTC. Its protein product is CASSLPGILHEQFF.

This chain uses TRBV9 with TRBJ2-3; TRBD1 matches 7 bases. The junction had 6 bases not matched to a gene; V was cut back by 3 bases and J by 5 bases. The CDR3 length is 14 residues. Per the germline V gene, CDR1 is SGDLS and CDR2 is YYNGEE. CDR3 sequence reads: CASSATGVQDTQYF. In DNA, the CDR3 is TGTGCCAGCAGCGCAACAGGGGTTCAAGATACGCAGTATTTT.

This clone was seen just once. This chain uses TRBV2 with TRBJ1-1; weak D call: TRBD1 (5 bases). The CDR3 covers 13 residues. Germline V gene sequence: CDR1 SNHLY, CDR2 FYNNEI. Between the trimmed V and J ends, which lost 11 bases and 1 base, there was a span of 14 bases. CDR3 sequence: CAGNRDWNTEAFF. The CDR3 DNA is TGTGCCGGAAACCGGGACTGGAACACTGAAGCTTTCTTT.

The genes are TRBV18 and TRBJ1-1, with a tentative D call TRBD1 (6 bases). V lost 6 bases to trimming and J lost 3 bases, with 14 bases between them. This CDR3 has 14 residues. In germline, CDR1 is KGHSH, CDR2 LQKENI. The CDR3 bases are TGTGCCAGCTCCCGCAGTAACAGGGACACTGAAGCTTTCTTT. Its translation is CASSRSNRDTEAFF.

This clone was counted only a few times. The chain couples TRBV7-9 to TRBJ2-7; TRBD2 aligns across 11 bases. J lost 3 bases, V lost 3 bases, and 16 bases had no gene match. CDR1 SEHNR and CDR2 FQNEAQ come from the germline V gene (reference sequence). This CDR3 is 19 amino acids long. The CDR3 spells CASSFGPSGRSALRYEQYF. The CDR3 nucleotides are TGTGCCAGCAGCTTTGGGCCTAGCGGGAGGTCGGCTCTTCGCTACGAGCAGTACTTC.